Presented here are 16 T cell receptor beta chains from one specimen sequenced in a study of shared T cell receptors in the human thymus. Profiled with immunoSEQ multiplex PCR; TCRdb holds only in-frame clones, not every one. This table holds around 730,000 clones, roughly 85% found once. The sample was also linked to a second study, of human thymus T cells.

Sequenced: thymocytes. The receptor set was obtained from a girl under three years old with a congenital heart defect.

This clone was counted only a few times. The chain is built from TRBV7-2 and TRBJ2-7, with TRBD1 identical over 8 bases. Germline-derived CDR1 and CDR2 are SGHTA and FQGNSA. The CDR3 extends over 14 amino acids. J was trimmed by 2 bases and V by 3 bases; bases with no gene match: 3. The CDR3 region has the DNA TGTGCCAGCAGCTTCCGGGACAGGCCCTACGAGCAGTACTTC. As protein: CASSFRDRPYEQYF.

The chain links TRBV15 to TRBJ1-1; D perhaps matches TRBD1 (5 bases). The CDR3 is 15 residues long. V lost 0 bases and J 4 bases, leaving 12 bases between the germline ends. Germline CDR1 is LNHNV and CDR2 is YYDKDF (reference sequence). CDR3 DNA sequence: TGTGCCACCAGCAGAGAAATCAGGGTTTTCACTGAAGCTTTCTTT. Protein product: CATSREIRVFTEAFF.

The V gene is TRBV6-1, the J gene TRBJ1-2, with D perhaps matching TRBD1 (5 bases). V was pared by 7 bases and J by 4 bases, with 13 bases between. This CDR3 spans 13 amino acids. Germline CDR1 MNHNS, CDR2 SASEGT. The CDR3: CASNTGSLYGYTF. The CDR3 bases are TGTGCCAGCAATACAGGATCCCTCTATGGCTACACCTTC.

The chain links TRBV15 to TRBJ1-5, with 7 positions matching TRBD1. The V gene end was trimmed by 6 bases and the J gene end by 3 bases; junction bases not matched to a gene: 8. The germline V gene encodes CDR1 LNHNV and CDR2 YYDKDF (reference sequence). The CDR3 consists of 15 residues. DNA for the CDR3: TGTGCCACCAGTCTCGGGACAGCCTTCAATCAGCCCCAGCATTTT. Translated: CATSLGTAFNQPQHF. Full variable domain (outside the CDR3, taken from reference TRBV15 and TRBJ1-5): DAMVIQNPRYQVTQFGKPVTLSCSQTLNHNVMYWYQQKSSQAPKLLFHYYDKDFNNEADTPDNFQSRRPNTSFCFLDIRSPGLGDTAMYLCATSLGTAFNQPQHFGDGTRLSIL.

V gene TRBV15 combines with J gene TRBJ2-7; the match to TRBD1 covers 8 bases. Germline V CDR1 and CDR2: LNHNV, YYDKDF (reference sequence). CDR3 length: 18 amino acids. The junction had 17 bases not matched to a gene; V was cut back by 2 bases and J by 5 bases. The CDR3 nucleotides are TGTGCCACCAGCAGATGCACCCGGACGGACAGGGAACCTCACGAGCAGTACTTC. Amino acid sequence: CATSRCTRTDREPHEQYF.

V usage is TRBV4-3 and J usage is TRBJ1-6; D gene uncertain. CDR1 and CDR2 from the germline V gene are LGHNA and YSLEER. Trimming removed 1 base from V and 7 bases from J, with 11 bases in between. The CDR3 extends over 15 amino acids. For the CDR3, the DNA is TGCGCCAGCAGCCAAGGGGAGGTATGGAATTCACCCCTCCACTTT. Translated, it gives CASSQGEVWNSPLHF.

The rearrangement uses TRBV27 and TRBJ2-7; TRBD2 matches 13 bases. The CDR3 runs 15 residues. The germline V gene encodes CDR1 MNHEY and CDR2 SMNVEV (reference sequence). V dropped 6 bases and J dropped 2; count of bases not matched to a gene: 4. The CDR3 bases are TGTGCCAGCAGCTCTGGGACTAGCGGGGCCTACGAGCAGTACTTC. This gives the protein CASSSGTSGAYEQYF.

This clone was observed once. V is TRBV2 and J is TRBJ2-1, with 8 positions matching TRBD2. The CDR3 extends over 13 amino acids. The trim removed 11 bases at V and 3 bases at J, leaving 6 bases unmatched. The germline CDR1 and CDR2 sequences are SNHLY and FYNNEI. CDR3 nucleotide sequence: TGTGCCGGTAGTACTAGCGGCTACAATGAGCAGTTCTTC. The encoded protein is CAGSTSGYNEQFF.

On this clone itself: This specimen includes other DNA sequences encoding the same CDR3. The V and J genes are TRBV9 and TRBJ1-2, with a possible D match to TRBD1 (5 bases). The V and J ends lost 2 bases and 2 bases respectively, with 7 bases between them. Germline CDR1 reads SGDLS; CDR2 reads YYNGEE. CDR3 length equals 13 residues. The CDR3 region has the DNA TGTGCCAGCAGCGTGGGGGGAAACTATGGCTACACCTTC. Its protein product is CASSVGGNYGYTF. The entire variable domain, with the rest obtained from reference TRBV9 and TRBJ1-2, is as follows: DSGVTQTPKHLITATGQRVTLRCSPRSGDLSVYWYQQSLDQGLQFLIQYYNGEERAKGNILERFSAQQFPDLHSELNLSSLELGDSALYFCASSVGGNYGYTFGSGTRLTVV.

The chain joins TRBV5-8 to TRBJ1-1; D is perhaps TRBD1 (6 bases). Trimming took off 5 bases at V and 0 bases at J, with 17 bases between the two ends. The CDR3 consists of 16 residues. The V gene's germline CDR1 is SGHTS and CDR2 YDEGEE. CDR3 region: CASRHKTRGMNTEAFF. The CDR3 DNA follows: TGTGCCAGCAGACATAAAACCAGGGGTATGAACACTGAAGCTTTCTTT.

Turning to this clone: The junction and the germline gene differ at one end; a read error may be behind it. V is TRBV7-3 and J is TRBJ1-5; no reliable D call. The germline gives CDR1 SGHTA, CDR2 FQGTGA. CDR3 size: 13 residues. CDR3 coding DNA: TGTGCCAGCAGCTTAACTAGCCATCAGCCCCAGCATTTT. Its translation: CASSLTSHQPQHF.

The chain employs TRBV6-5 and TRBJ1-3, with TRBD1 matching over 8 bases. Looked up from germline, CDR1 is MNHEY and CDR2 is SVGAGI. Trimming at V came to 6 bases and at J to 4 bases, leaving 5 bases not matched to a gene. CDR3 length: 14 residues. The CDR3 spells CASRPTGDGNTIYF. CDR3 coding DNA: TGTGCCAGCAGACCGACAGGGGACGGAAACACCATATATTTT.

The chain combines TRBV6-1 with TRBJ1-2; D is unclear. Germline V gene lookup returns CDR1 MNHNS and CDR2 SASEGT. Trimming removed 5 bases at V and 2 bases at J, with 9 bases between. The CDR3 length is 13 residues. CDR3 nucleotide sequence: TGTGCCAGCAGTATAATTTTGAACTATGGCTACACCTTC. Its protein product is CASSIILNYGYTF.

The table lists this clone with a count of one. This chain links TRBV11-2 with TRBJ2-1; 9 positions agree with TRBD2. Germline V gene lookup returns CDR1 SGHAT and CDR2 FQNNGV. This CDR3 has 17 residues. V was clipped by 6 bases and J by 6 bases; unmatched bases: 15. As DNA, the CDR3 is TGTGCCAGCAGTCAAAGGGAATGGCGGGGGGGGAGCAATGAGCAGTTCTTC. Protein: CASSQREWRGGSNEQFF.

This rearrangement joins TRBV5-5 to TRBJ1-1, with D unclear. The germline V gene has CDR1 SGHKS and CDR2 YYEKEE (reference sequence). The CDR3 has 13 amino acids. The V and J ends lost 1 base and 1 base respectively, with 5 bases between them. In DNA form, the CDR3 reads TGTGCCAGCAGCTTGTTGAGGAACACTGAAGCTTTCTTT. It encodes CASSLLRNTEAFF.

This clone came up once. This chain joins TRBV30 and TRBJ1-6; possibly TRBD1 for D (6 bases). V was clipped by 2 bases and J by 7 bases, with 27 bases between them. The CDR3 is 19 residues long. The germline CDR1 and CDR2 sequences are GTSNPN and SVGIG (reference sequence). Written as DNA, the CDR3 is TGTGCCTGGAGTCTCTGTGTTCGGGGGGGAGACAGGAGAAATTCACCCCTCCACTTT. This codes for CAWSLCVRGGDRRNSPLHF.